This T cell receptor beta chain is drawn from a study of shared clonotypes between healthy human individuals. About the research overall: CD8 memory received one plate per donor, CD8 naive two, CD4 memory three and CD4 naive three. Broader study findings: In general, naive subsets displayed greater estimated richness than memory subsets did. Sequencing depth was a factor that was expected to affect clonotype sharing among donors.

On this clone: Its specificity is not known.

CD45RO-negative CD8 cells positively selected for CCR7 made up the naive population, which excluded terminally differentiated effector memory CD45RA+ cells. Trimming cost V 5 bases and J 7 bases, with 15 bases left between them. Germline CDR1 WNHNN, CDR2 SYGVQD (reference sequence). The length of the CDR3 is 14 residues. In the study's own analysis: Junction-only immunoSEQ data arrived without quality scores, meaning filtering differed. The assay was immunoSEQ multiplex PCR, and TCRdb's table has in-frame clones only and misses some. The DNA gave D and trimming, while V, J and clone size come from that table. The data hold about 2 million clones, with about 95% observed a single time.

Specimen: naive CD8+ T cells sorted from blood. The chain recombines TRBV10-1 with TRBJ2-1; maybe TRBD2 (6 bases). The clonotype comes from a man aged 18 to 30 in good health. This CDR3 is CASSSDPGVNEQFF. The CDR3 coding sequence is TGCGCCAGCAGTAGCGACCCGGGGGTAAATGAGCAGTTCTTC.